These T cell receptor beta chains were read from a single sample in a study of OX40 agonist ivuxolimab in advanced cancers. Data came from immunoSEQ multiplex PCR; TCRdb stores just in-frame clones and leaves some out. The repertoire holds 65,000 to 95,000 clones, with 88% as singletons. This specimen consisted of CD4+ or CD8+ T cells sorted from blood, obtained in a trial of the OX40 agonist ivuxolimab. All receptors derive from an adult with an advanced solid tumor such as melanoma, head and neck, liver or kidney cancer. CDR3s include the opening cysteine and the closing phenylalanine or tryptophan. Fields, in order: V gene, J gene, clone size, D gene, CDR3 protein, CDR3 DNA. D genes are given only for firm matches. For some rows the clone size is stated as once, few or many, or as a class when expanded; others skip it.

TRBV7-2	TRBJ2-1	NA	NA	CASSEWERVGNEQFF	TGTGCCAGCAGCGAATGGGAGAGGGTAGGCAATGAGCAGTTCTTC
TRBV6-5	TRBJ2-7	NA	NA	CASSPYRDSGQYF	TGTGCCAGCAGCCCATACCGGGACTCGGGGCAGTACTTC
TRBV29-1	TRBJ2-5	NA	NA	CSVASSAETQYF	TGCAGCGTTGCTTCTTCGGCCGAGACCCAGTACTTC
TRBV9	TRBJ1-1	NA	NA	CASSVGTSENTEAFF	TGTGCCAGCAGCGTAGGGACAAGTGAAAACACTGAAGCTTTCTTT
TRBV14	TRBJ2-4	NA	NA	CASSLTSGDIQYF	TGTGCCAGCAGCCTCACCTCCGGGGACATTCAGTACTTC
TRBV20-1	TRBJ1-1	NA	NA	CSADGNTEAFF	TGCAGTGCTGATGGGAACACTGAAGCTTTCTTT
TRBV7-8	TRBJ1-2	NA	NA	CASSLASLGTYYGYTF	TGTGCCAGCAGCTTAGCGTCCCTCGGGACATACTATGGCTACACCTTC
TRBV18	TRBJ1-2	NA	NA	CASSPQWGNYGYTF	TGTGCCAGCTCACCCCAGTGGGGGAACTATGGCTACACCTTC
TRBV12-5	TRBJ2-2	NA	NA	CASRVGSNTGELFF	TGTGCTAGCCGGGTGGGGAGCAACACCGGGGAGCTGTTTTTT
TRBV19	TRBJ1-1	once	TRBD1	CASSRLKPGQEETEAFF	TGTGCCAGTAGTCGACTCAAACCGGGACAGGAGGAGACTGAAGCTTTCTTT
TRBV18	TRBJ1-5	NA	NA	CASSPTAGTDYQPQHF	TGTGCCAGCTCACCCACCGCGGGGACCGATTATCAGCCCCAGCATTTT